A selection of T cell receptor beta chains follows, all from one sample in a study of T cell repertoires in cytomegalovirus infection. TCRdb processed the reads anew with MiXCR; each CDR3 protein has one entry. The repertoire consists of around 740,000 distinct CDR3 sequences, with roughly 35% occurring once and the leading ten covering around 3%. The specimen was PBMCs. These receptors all stem from a human donor in good health (CMV status not recorded). Some clones in this sample may be carry-over from other donors' samples. Both conserved end residues are part of each CDR3. A D gene is named only where the DNA matches it firmly. The size of a clone is reported for some rows only, either as once, few or many, or as a class for expanded clones.

clone_size j_call d_call v_call cdr3_aa cdr3_nt
many TRBJ1-2 . TRBV6-1 CASRANRDTNGYTF TGTGCCAGCAGGGCAAACCGGGACACTAACGGCTACACCTTC
many TRBJ2-7 TRBD2 TRBV7-2 CASSSGGSTYEQYF TGTGCCAGCAGCTCGGGAGGCAGCACCTACGAGCAGTACTTC
few TRBJ1-1 . TRBV7-2 CASSLVDSMNTEAFF TGTGCCAGCAGCTTGGTGGACAGTATGAACACTGAAGCTTTCTTT
. TRBJ1-2 . TRBV7-9 CASTGVLNYGYTF TGTGCCAGCACCGGGGTATTAAACTATGGCTACACCTTC
once TRBJ2-1 . TRBV10-3 CDISESTYVDNEQFF TGTGACATCAGTGAGTCGACGTACGTAGACAATGAGCAGTTCTTC
. TRBJ2-3 TRBD1 TRBV7-8 CASSLDRGPGDTQYF TGTGCCAGCAGCTTAGACAGGGGGCCCGGAGATACGCAGTATTTT
. TRBJ1-2 . TRBV19 CASSMTASNYGYTF TGTGCCAGTAGTATGACCGCCTCTAACTATGGCTACACCTTC
. TRBJ1-1 . TRBV30 CAWSVRFSKGFPEAFF TGTGCCTGGAGTGTACGCTTCTCTAAGGGATTTCCAGAAGCTTTCTTT
few TRBJ2-2 . TRBV28 CASRDVRGRLFGELFF TGTGCCAGCAGAGACGTTAGGGGTCGGCTTTTCGGGGAGCTGTTTTTT
. TRBJ1-2 . TRBV2 CASILDSEYGYTF TGTGCCAGCATTCTTGACAGCGAATACGGCTACACCTTC
few TRBJ2-4 . TRBV5-4 CASSLANGGENIQYF TGTGCCAGCAGCTTGGCCAACGGGGGCGAAAACATTCAGTACTTC
. TRBJ1-2 . TRBV12-3/TRBV12-4 CASSFRKADSSQGYTF TGTGCCAGCAGTTTCCGCAAGGCGGACAGCAGTCAAGGCTACACCTTC
few TRBJ2-5 TRBD2 TRBV7-2 CASSSSAGLASQETQYF TGTGCCAGCAGCTCCTCGGCGGGACTAGCGAGCCAAGAGACCCAGTACTTC
few TRBJ2-3 . TRBV6-5 CASSYSTDGLQVDTQYF TGTGCCAGCAGTTACTCGACCGATGGACTTCAAGTAGATACGCAGTATTTT
. TRBJ2-6 . TRBV7-8 CASSLTRAAGANVLTF TGTGCCAGCAGCTTAACCAGGGCGGCTGGGGCCAACGTCCTGACTTTC
. TRBJ2-7 TRBD2 TRBV9 CASSVDGGTSGEQYF TGTGCCAGCAGCGTAGACGGGGGGACTAGCGGCGAGCAGTACTTC
once TRBJ1-1 . TRBV19 CASSIGSHNTEAFF TGTGCCAGTAGTATAGGCAGCCACAACACTGAAGCTTTCTTT
many TRBJ2-3 . TRBV11-2 CASSSRTERDTQYF TGTGCCAGCAGCTCGAGGACAGAGAGGGATACGCAGTATTTT
. TRBJ1-6 . TRBV20-1 CSARDLIRSPLHF TGCAGTGCTAGAGATCTCATCCGTTCACCCCTCCACTTT
. TRBJ2-1 . TRBV18 CASSRRTDHNEQFF TGTGCCAGCTCTCGGAGGACTGATCACAATGAGCAGTTCTTC
. TRBJ2-1 . TRBV7-2 CASSLGLLGQFF TGTGCCAGCAGCTTAGGACTGCTGGGGCAGTTCTTC
. TRBJ2-1 . TRBV7-9 CASSLVTLFDEQFF TGTGCCAGCAGCTTAGTTACCCTTTTTGATGAGCAGTTCTTC
. TRBJ1-5 . TRBV19 CASSFLGASNQPQHF TGTGCCAGTAGTTTTTTAGGTGCGAGCAATCAGCCCCAGCATTTT